The 23 T cell receptor beta chains reported below all come from one sample, sequenced in a study of T cells in Graves' hyperthyroidism and ophthalmopathy. RNA transcripts were the template for amplifying TCR beta CDR3 regions. A first-round RT-PCR of the TCR CDR3 used the HTBI primer set. From the multiplex PCR reads, TCRdb called clonotypes with MiXCR, one entry per CDR3 protein. Of hundreds of thousands of distinct CDR3 sequences listed, less than 20% are singletons. The sequenced sample was blood. These receptors were taken from a woman between 18 and 30 years old with Graves' ophthalmopathy.

This clonotype came up many times. The chain joins TRBV28 to TRBJ2-1; 11 bases match TRBD2. The J segment lost 5 bases and the V segment lost 3 bases, leaving 6 bases of the junction unmatched. CDR3 length: 16 amino acids. Germline V gene lookup returns CDR1 MDHEN and CDR2 SYDVKM. CDR3 bases: TGTGCCAGCAGTTTCATAGCGGGGGGGCGGCACAATGAGCAGTTCTTC. Encoded protein: CASSFIAGGRHNEQFF.

This clonotype was counted ten times or more. This chain joins TRBV20-1 and TRBJ1-2; D not resolved. This CDR3 has 13 residues. Germline values: CDR1 DFQATT, CDR2 SNEGSKA (reference sequence). V gave up 0 bases and J gave up 8 bases, with 13 bases separating them. This CDR3 reads CSARDKGIYGYTF. The DNA for the CDR3 is TGCAGTGCTAGAGATAAAGGGATCTACGGCTACACCTTC.

This clonotype came up many times. The chain's CDR3 is CSAVSGQLNTEAFF. The CDR3 region has the DNA TGCAGTGCCGTCTCGGGACAACTTAACACTGAAGCTTTCTTT. This chain uses TRBV20-1 with TRBJ1-1; D is perhaps TRBD1 (6 bases). CDR1 is DFQATT and CDR2 is SNEGSKA in the germline V gene (reference sequence). This CDR3 comprises 14 residues. V was shortened by 6 bases and J by 2 bases, with 16 bases between the two germline ends.

V gene TRBV20-1 combines with J gene TRBJ2-7; 9 bases fit TRBD2. Germline CDR1 DFQATT, CDR2 SNEGSKA (reference sequence). The CDR3 length is 13 residues. Germline trimming cut 6 bases from V and 4 bases from J; bases unmatched to any gene: 7. CDR3: CSARGGRDYEQYF. DNA of the CDR3: TGCAGTGCCCGTGGCGGGAGGGATTACGAGCAGTACTTC.

The V call is TRBV7-2, the J call TRBJ2-7; a possible D gene is TRBD1 (6 bases). The CDR3 consists of 14 residues. The V gene lost 6 bases and the J gene lost 5 bases, with 17 bases spanning the gap. The germline CDR1 and CDR2 sequences are SGHTA and FQGNSA. The CDR3 sequence is CASSHKGNRDEQYF. CDR3 in DNA: TGTGCCAGCAGTCATAAGGGTAACAGGGACGAGCAGTACTTC.

V gene TRBV19 combines with J gene TRBJ1-1; the match to TRBD1 covers 7 bases. CDR1 and CDR2 (germline): LNHDA, SQIVND (reference sequence). V dropped 3 bases and J dropped 1; count of bases not matched to a gene: 2. This CDR3 region has 14 residues. CDR3 sequence: CASSMTGPNTEAFF. The CDR3 nucleotides read TGTGCCAGTAGTATGACAGGGCCGAACACTGAAGCTTTCTTT.

This clonotype came up many times. The chain recombines TRBV6-2 or TRBV6-3 with TRBJ2-4; D possibly corresponds to TRBD2 (5 bases). Germline loops: CDR1 MNHEY, CDR2 SVGEGT. This CDR3 is 17 amino acids long. Trimming took off 3 bases at V and 0 bases at J, with 15 bases between the two ends. CDR3 nucleotide sequence: TGTGCCAGCAGTTATGGATGGCGGGTTCAAGCCAAAAACATTCAGTACTTC. It is translated as CASSYGWRVQAKNIQYF.

The table lists this clonotype with a few counts. The V gene is TRBV6-1, the J gene TRBJ1-1; weak D call: TRBD1 (5 bases). The CDR3 runs 17 residues. Germline CDR1 MNHNS, CDR2 SASEGT. Trimming pared 5 bases from V and 2 bases from J, leaving 21 bases between. This chain's CDR3 is CASSKSFRGFTNTEAFF. DNA for the CDR3: TGTGCCAGCAGTAAAAGCTTCCGGGGGTTTACTAACACTGAAGCTTTCTTT.

This clonotype turned up a few times. This sequence joins TRBV3-1 and TRBJ1-3; D is unclear. Germline-derived CDR1 and CDR2 are LGHDT and YNNKEL (reference sequence). This CDR3 contains 14 residues. V shed 7 bases and J shed 0 bases, with 10 bases lying between them. The chain's CDR3 is CASTAGSSGNTIYF. In DNA, the CDR3 is TGTGCCAGCACGGCGGGAAGCTCTGGAAACACCATATATTTT.

This clonotype was counted many times. The chain carries TRBV20-1 and TRBJ1-2; D ambiguous. This CDR3 is built from 18 residues. The V end was cut by 0 bases, the J end by 0 bases, with 20 bases between. CDR1 DFQATT and CDR2 SNEGSKA come from the germline V gene (reference sequence). The CDR3 DNA sequence: TGCAGTGCTAGAGACCGCGGGGTAACATACCGCGCTAACTATGGCTACACCTTC. This codes for CSARDRGVTYRANYGYTF.

This clonotype was seen repeatedly, ten times or more. The rearrangement uses TRBV28 and TRBJ1-1; tentative D call: TRBD1 (6 bases). V was cut by 6 bases and J by 4 bases, with 12 bases left in between. The CDR3 has 13 amino acids. The germline V gene has CDR1 MDHEN and CDR2 SYDVKM. The DNA of the CDR3 is TGTGCCAGCAGAATCGCAGGGGCCACTGAAGCTTTCTTT. This translates into CASRIAGATEAFF.

This clonotype was picked up a small number of times. The chain uses TRBV11-3 and TRBJ2-3, with TRBD1 matching over 8 bases. Germline CDR1 is SGHNT and CDR2 is YENEEA. CDR3 size: 14 residues. The trim removed 7 bases at V and 5 bases at J, leaving 8 bases unmatched. CDR3 amino acids: CASNYRTGKDTQYF. CDR3 bases: TGTGCCAGCAACTACCGGACAGGGAAAGATACGCAGTATTTT.

This clonotype was seen a few times. The chain couples TRBV4-3 to TRBJ1-3; D remains unclear. Germline V CDR1 and CDR2: LGHNA, YSLEER. The CDR3 has 16 residues. V lost 0 bases and J lost 2, with 11 bases in between. The CDR3 coding sequence is TGCGCCAGCAGCCAAGACCTAGGGATGACTGGAAACACCATATATTTT. This encodes CASSQDLGMTGNTIYF.

This clonotype was recorded at least ten times. The genes are TRBV30 and TRBJ2-7, with D unclear. Trimming took 3 bases from V and 2 from J, leaving 14 bases between them. From germline, CDR1 is GTSNPN and CDR2 SVGIG (reference sequence). The CDR3 runs 14 residues. Here the CDR3 DNA reads TGTGCCTGGAGCCCCCCCGTCGGAACCTACGAGCAGTACTTC. Amino acids: CAWSPPVGTYEQYF.

This clonotype appeared many times. The rearrangement joins TRBV11-2 to TRBJ2-7; 9 bases align to TRBD1. Germline CDR1 is SGHAT and CDR2 is FQNNGV. CDR3 length: 14 residues. V shed 6 bases, J shed 3 bases, and the junction held 6 bases outside the gene matches. CDR3 nucleotide sequence: TGTGCCAGCAGGTCGGACAGGGGAATCTACGAGCAGTACTTC. Amino acids: CASRSDRGIYEQYF.

Many counts were recorded for this clonotype. The rearrangement joins TRBV5-1 to TRBJ2-5, with 10 nucleotides matching TRBD2. V lost 1 base, J lost 6 bases, and 6 bases stayed unmatched. Germline V gives CDR1 SGHRS, CDR2 YFSETQ. The CDR3 consists of 15 residues. CDR3 sequence: CASSLTASGSQTQYF. In DNA form, the CDR3 reads TGCGCCAGCAGCTTGACGGCTAGCGGGAGCCAGACCCAGTACTTC.

The chain combines TRBV6-1 with TRBJ1-4, with 7 bases aligning to TRBD1. Germline assignment: CDR1 MNHNS and CDR2 SASEGT. The ends lost 6 bases at V and 2 bases at J; junction bases unmatched: 6. CDR3 size: 15 residues. CDR3 bases: TGTGCCAGCAGACGAACAGGGGCGACTAATGAAAAACTGTTTTTT. Residues: CASRRTGATNEKLFF.

This clonotype was recorded many times. CDR3 residues: CASSVNRDNEQFF. As DNA, the CDR3 is TGTGCCAGCAGCGTGAACCGGGACAATGAGCAGTTCTTC. This sequence joins TRBV7-2 and TRBJ2-1; D remains unclear. V dropped 5 bases and J dropped 5 bases, with 10 bases sitting between them. CDR1 is SGHTA and CDR2 is FQGNSA in the germline V gene. CDR3 length: 13 residues.

This clonotype appeared many times. The J gene is TRBJ2-7, the V gene TRBV6-2 or TRBV6-3, with D hard to call. Per germline, CDR1 MNHEY and CDR2 SVGEGT. The ends were cut back, 3 bases at V and 3 bases at J, with 12 bases in the middle. The CDR3 totals 14 residues. CDR3: CASSYVARNYEQYF. The CDR3 nucleotides are TGTGCCAGCAGTTATGTGGCCAGGAACTACGAGCAGTACTTC.

This clonotype was recorded at least ten times. The chain couples TRBV28 to TRBJ2-7, with a possible D match to TRBD2 (6 bases). The CDR3 spans 13 residues. The ends were cut back, 6 bases at V and 4 bases at J, with 13 bases in the middle. Germline CDR1 MDHEN, CDR2 SYDVKM. The CDR3 DNA is TGTGCCAGCAGCCCGACTAGGTTTTACGAGCAGTACTTC. Its protein is CASSPTRFYEQYF.

This chain joins TRBV28 and TRBJ1-2; 10 nucleotides line up with TRBD1. The CDR3 consists of 16 residues. Germline V gives CDR1 MDHEN, CDR2 SYDVKM. Losses at the gene ends were 1 base for V and 5 bases for J; bases not matched to a gene: 7. In DNA, the CDR3 is TGTGCCAGCAGTTTATCCGGGACAGGGGTAGGGTATGGCTACACCTTC. This encodes CASSLSGTGVGYGYTF.

This chain links TRBV29-1 with TRBJ2-7; 13 bases agree with TRBD2. Trimming cost V 6 bases and J 1 base; bases outside gene matches: 12. CDR3 length equals 17 residues. Germline CDR1 is SQVTM and CDR2 is ANQGSEA. As DNA, the CDR3 is TGCAGCGTCTGTTTGATCGGGACTAGCGGGATGTCCTACGAGCAGTACTTC. As protein: CSVCLIGTSGMSYEQYF.

The chain carries TRBV10-3 and TRBJ2-3; 11 bases match TRBD2. The CDR3 is 17 amino acids. Germline assignment: CDR1 ENHRY and CDR2 SYGVKD. J gave up 4 bases and V 8 bases, and 14 bases lay outside the gene matches. This CDR3 is CAIGDSPGLAAPDTQYF. The DNA for the CDR3 is TGTGCCATCGGCGATTCTCCGGGACTAGCGGCTCCAGATACGCAGTATTTT.